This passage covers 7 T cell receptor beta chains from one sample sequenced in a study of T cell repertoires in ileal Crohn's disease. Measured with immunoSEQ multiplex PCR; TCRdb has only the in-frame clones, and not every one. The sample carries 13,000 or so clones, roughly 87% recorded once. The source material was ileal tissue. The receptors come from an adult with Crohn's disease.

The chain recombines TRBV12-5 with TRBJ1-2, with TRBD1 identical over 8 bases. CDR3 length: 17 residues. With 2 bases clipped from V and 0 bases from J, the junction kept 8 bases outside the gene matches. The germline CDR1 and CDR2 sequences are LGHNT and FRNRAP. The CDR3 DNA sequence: TGTGCTAGTGGTTTGCCCCGACAGGGGTTAGCTAACTATGGCTACACCTTC. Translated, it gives CASGLPRQGLANYGYTF.

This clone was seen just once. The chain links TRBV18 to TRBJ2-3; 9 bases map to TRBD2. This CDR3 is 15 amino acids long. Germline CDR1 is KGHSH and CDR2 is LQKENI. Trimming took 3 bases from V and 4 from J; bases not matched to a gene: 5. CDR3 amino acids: CASSPPGLAPDTQYF. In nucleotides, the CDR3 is TGTGCCAGCTCACCCCCGGGACTAGCTCCAGATACGCAGTATTTT.

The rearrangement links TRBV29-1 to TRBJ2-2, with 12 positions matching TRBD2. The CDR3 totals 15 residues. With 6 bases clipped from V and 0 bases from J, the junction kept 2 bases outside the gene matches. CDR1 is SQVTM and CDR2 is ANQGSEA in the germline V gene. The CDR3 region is CSVASGRANTGELFF. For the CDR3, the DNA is TGCAGCGTCGCTAGCGGGAGGGCGAACACCGGGGAGCTGTTTTTT.

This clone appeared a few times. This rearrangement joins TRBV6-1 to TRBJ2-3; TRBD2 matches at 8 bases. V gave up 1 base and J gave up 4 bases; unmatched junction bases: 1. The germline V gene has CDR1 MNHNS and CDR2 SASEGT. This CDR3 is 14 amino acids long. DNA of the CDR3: TGTGCCAGCAGTGAAGAGCGGGAGCCAGATACGCAGTATTTT. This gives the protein CASSEEREPDTQYF.

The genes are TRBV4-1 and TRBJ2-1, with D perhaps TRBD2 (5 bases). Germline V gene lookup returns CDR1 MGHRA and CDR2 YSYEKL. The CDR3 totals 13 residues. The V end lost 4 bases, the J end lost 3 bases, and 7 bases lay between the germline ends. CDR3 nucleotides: TGCGCCAGCAGCCTTGGACTCTACAATGAGCAGTTCTTC. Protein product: CASSLGLYNEQFF.

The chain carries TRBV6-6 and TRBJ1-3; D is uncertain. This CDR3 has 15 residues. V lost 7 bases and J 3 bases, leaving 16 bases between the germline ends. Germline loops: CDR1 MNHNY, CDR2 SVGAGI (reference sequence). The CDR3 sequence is CASTQAPESGNTIYF. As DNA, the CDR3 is TGTGCCAGCACCCAGGCCCCCGAGAGTGGAAACACCATATATTTT.

Here the CDR3 reads CASSVAYGGSSGNTIYF. DNA for the CDR3: TGTGCCAGCAGCGTAGCTTACGGGGGGTCCTCAGGAAACACCATATATTTT. V and J are TRBV9 and TRBJ1-3, with a weak D call TRBD1 (5 bases). The length of the CDR3 is 17 residues. The V and J ends lost 0 bases and 4 bases respectively, with 17 bases between them. Germline CDR1 reads SGDLS; CDR2 reads YYNGEE. Full variable domain (rest looked up from reference TRBV9 and TRBJ1-3): DSGVTQTPKHLITATGQRVTLRCSPRSGDLSVYWYQQSLDQGLQFLIQYYNGEERAKGNILERFSAQQFPDLHSELNLSSLELGDSALYFCASSVAYGGSSGNTIYFGEGSWLTVV.